This T cell receptor (beta chain) was sequenced in a study of HIV-infected children after antiretroviral therapy interruption. Study background: Most participating children were previously exposed to EBV and CMV. Weeks 0, 48 and 150 were sampled under continuous treatment. General observations from the study: The Gini coefficient of naive CD4+ repertoires rose, returning to baseline by 3 years. Naive CD4+ CDR3 sharing between time points fell after interruption began.

Between the trimmed V and J ends, which lost 0 bases and 0 bases, there was a span of 11 bases. This CDR3 is built from 16 residues. Per the germline V gene, CDR1 is LGHNA and CDR2 is YNFKEQ. Specified treatment: PENTA 11 planned treatment interruption arm or continuous ART arm. On this clonotype: Its antigen is unidentified.

RNA-based 3' RACE libraries used unique molecular identifiers. TCRdb called the 3' RACE reads again in MiXCR, with one record for every CDR3 protein. There are some 90,000 distinct CDR3 sequences in the sample; 6.9% occur only once, and 1% to 1.3% lies in the top ten. The starting material was CD45RA+ CD4+ T cells from PBMCs, pooled from several time points, obtained from a donor given antiretroviral therapy, either interrupted or continuous. The subset here: naive CD4+ CD45RA+ CD45RO- T cells. V and J are TRBV4-2 and TRBJ1-1; D perhaps matches TRBD1 (6 bases). The receptor was isolated from a pool of human donors with HIV. The CDR3 DNA reads as TGTGCCAGCAGCCAAGATCCGGGGGCTTTGAACACTGAAGCTTTCTTT. Amino acid sequence: CASSQDPGALNTEAFF.